Below are 9 T cell receptor beta chains sequenced from a single sample in a study of metastatic and nonmetastatic thyroid tumors. Thyroid surgery was performed in patients who had received no treatment beforehand. TCRdb reprocessed the PCR reads using MiXCR. There are under 35,000 clones in the sample; approximately 25% occur only once, and under 10% lies in the top ten. The sequencing input was blood. These TCRs come from a female donor with papillary thyroid cancer or a benign thyroid nodule (not recorded which). Some clones in this sample may be carry-over from other donors' samples.

The chain carries TRBV5-4 and TRBJ1-1; TRBD1 might be the D (6 bases). Trimming cost V 3 bases and J 0 bases, with 12 bases left between them. The CDR3 has 15 residues. Germline V gene data show CDR1 as SGHNT and CDR2 as YYREEE (reference sequence). In DNA, the CDR3 is TGTGCCAGCAGCTATTCACAGGGAATGAACACTGAAGCTTTCTTT. This sequence encodes CASSYSQGMNTEAFF.

This clone was seen ten or more times. A read error may explain this, as a much larger clone is one base away. The sample has other DNA sequences that encode this CDR3 too. The chain joins TRBV20-1 to TRBJ1-3; D is unclear. The V and J ends lost 4 bases and 4 bases respectively, with 14 bases between them. CDR1 is DFQATT, CDR2 SNEGSKA, per germline (reference sequence). The CDR3 is made up of 14 amino acids. The CDR3 sequence: CSATSTRVGNTIYF. CDR3 sequence (DNA): TGCAGTGCTACGTCAACGAGGGTAGGAAACACCATATATTTT.

The chain links TRBV12-3 or TRBV12-4 to TRBJ2-1; TRBD2 aligns across 9 bases. CDR3 length: 16 amino acids. With V trimmed by 4 bases and J by 12 bases, 16 bases remained unmatched. For the CDR3, the DNA is TGTGCCAGCAGTTCCTCATCGGTGGGTAGCGGGAGAGGGCAGTTCTTC. Translated: CASSSSSVGSGRGQFF.

This clone was found a few times. A read error is possible here, since a much larger clone lies one base away. A read error is likely, as this CDR3 ends without the conserved phenylalanine or tryptophan. The V call is TRBV3-1, the J call TRBJ2-1, with TRBD2 matching over 8 bases. Germline CDR1 is LGHDT and CDR2 is YNNKEL (reference sequence). J lost 9 bases, V lost 4 bases, and 11 bases had no gene match. This CDR3 has 15 residues. The CDR3 region is CASSRIFSGKGEQFS. In DNA form, the CDR3 reads TGTGCCAGCAGCCGAATATTTAGCGGGAAGGGTGAGCAGTTCTCC.

The sample holds many counts of this clone. V and J are TRBV27 and TRBJ1-5; no clear D gene. Germline V gene lookup returns CDR1 MNHEY and CDR2 SMNVEV (reference sequence). The CDR3 length is 14 residues. Trimming stripped 0 bases from V and 6 bases from J, with 9 bases between. The CDR3, as DNA: TGTGCCAGCAGTTTATCAGGTTTGGCTCAGCCCCAGCATTTT. This translates into CASSLSGLAQPQHF.

V gene TRBV5-1 combines with J gene TRBJ2-7; D possibly corresponds to TRBD1 (5 bases). V lost 5 bases, J lost 0 bases, and 9 bases lay in between. The CDR3 runs 13 residues. Germline loops: CDR1 SGHRS, CDR2 YFSETQ. CDR3 sequence reads: CASRDTISYEQYF. The DNA for the CDR3 is TGCGCCAGCAGGGACACGATCTCCTACGAGCAGTACTTC.

The rearrangement links TRBV13 to TRBJ2-7; D may be TRBD2 (6 bases). The germline CDR1 and CDR2 sequences are PRHDT and FYEKMQ (reference sequence). Trimming took off 5 bases at V and 5 bases at J, with 22 bases between the two ends. The CDR3 loop spans 16 amino acids. Here the CDR3 DNA reads TGTGCCAGCAGCCCCCCCCGGGGTCTAGCGAGGAACGAGCAGTACTTC. This translates into CASSPPRGLARNEQYF.

This clone was seen many times. The chain couples TRBV19 to TRBJ1-2; 8 bases align to TRBD1. This CDR3 is 14 amino acids long. Unmatched junction bases numbered 2, after V lost 3 bases and J lost 2 bases. Germline V lookup: CDR1 LNHDA, CDR2 SQIVND (reference sequence). CDR3 bases: TGTGCCAGTAGTATCGGACAGGGAAACTATGGCTACACCTTC. As protein: CASSIGQGNYGYTF.

The sample holds many counts of this clone. The chain carries TRBV24-1 and TRBJ2-2, with D unresolved. The CDR3 has 15 amino acids. Germline V lookup: CDR1 KGHDR, CDR2 SFDVKD. V dropped 0 bases and J dropped 2 bases, with 6 bases sitting between them. The CDR3 DNA follows: TGTGCCACCAGTGATTTGGCGGAAAACACCGGGGAGCTGTTTTTT. This encodes CATSDLAENTGELFF.